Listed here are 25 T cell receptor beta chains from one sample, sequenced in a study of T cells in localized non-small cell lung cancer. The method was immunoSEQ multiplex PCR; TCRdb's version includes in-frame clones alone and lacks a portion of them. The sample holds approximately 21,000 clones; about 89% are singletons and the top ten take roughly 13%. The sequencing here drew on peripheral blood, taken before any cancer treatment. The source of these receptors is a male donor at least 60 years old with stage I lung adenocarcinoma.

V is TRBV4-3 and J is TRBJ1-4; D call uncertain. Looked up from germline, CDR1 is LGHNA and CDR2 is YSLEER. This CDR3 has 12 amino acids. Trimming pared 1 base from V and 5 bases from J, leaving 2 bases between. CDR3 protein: CASSQVNEKLFF. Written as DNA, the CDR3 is TGCGCCAGCAGCCAAGTCAATGAAAAACTGTTTTTT.

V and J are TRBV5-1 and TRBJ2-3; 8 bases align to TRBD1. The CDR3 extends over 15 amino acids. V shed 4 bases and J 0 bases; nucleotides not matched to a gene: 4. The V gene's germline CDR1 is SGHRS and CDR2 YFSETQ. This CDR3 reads CASSRGQASTDTQYF. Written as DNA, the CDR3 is TGCGCCAGCAGCAGGGGACAGGCCAGCACAGATACGCAGTATTTT. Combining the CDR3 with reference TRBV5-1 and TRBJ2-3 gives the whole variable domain KAGVTQTPRYLIKTRGQQVTLSCSPISGHRSVSWYQQTPGQGLQFLFEYFSETQRNKGNFPGRFSGRQFSNSRSEMNVSTLELGDSALYLCASSRGQASTDTQYFGPGTRLTVL.

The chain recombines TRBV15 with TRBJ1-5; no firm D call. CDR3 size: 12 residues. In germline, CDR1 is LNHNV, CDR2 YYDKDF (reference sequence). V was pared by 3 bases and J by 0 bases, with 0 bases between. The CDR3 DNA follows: TGTGCCACCAGCAGTAGCAATCAGCCCCAGCATTTT. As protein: CATSSSNQPQHF. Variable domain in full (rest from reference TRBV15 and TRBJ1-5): DAMVIQNPRYQVTQFGKPVTLSCSQTLNHNVMYWYQQKSSQAPKLLFHYYDKDFNNEADTPDNFQSRRPNTSFCFLDIRSPGLGDTAMYLCATSSSNQPQHFGDGTRLSIL.

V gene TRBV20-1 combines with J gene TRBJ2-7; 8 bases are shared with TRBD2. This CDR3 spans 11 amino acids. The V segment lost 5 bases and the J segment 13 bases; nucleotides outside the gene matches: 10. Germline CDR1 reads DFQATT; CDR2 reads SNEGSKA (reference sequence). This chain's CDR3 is CSAFSAGGGYF. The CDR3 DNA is TGCAGTGCTTTCTCGGCGGGGGGCGGTTACTTC.

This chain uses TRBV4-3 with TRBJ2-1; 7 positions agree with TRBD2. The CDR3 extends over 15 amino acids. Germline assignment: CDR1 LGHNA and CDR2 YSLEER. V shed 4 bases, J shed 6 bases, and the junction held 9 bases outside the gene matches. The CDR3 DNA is TGCGCCAGCAGCCCTGGGAGGGTAGTAGGCAATGAGCAGTTCTTC. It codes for CASSPGRVVGNEQFF.

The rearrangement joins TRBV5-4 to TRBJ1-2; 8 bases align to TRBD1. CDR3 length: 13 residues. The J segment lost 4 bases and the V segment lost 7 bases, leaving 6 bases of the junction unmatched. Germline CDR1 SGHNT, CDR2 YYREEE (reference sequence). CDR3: CASGGDRIYGYTF. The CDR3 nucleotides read TGTGCCAGCGGGGGGGACAGGATCTATGGCTACACCTTC.

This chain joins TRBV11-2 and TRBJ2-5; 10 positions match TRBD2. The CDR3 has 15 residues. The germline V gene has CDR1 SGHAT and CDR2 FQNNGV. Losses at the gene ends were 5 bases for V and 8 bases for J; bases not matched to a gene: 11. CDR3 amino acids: CASSPRLAGVFTQYF. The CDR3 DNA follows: TGTGCCAGCAGCCCGAGACTAGCGGGTGTCTTTACCCAGTACTTC.

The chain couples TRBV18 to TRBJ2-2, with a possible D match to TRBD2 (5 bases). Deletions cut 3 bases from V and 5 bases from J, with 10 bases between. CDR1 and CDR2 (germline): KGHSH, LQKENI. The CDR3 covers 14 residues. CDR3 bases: TGTGCCAGCTCACCCACGACTACTACCGGGGAGCTGTTTTTT. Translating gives CASSPTTTTGELFF.

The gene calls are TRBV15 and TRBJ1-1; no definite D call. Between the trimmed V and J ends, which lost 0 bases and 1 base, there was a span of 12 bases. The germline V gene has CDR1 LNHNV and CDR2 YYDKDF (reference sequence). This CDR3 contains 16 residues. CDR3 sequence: CATSRDLQQRNTEAFF. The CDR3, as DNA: TGTGCCACCAGCAGAGATCTGCAACAGAGGAACACTGAAGCTTTCTTT.

CDR3 sequence: CASSLLDSQETQYF. DNA for the CDR3: TGTGCCAGCAGCCTATTGGACAGCCAAGAGACCCAGTACTTC. The J gene is TRBJ2-5, the V gene TRBV7-9; weak D call: TRBD1 (6 bases). The ends were cut back, 5 bases at V and 1 base at J, with 11 bases in the middle. CDR1 is SEHNR and CDR2 is FQNEAQ in the germline V gene (reference sequence). The CDR3 covers 14 residues. Full variable domain (remainder filled in from reference TRBV7-9 and TRBJ2-5): DTGVSQNPRHKITKRGQNVTFRCDPISEHNRLYWYRQTLGQGPEFLTYFQNEAQLEKSRLLSDRFSAERPKGSFSTLEIQRTEQGDSAMYLCASSLLDSQETQYFGPGTRLLVL.

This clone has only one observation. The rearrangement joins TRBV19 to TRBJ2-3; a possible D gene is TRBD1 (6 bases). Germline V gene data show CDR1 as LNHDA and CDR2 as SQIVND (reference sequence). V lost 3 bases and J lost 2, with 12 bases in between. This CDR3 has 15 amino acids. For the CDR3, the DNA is TGTGCCAGTAGTATTGGTGACAGGCCCACAGATACGCAGTATTTT. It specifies CASSIGDRPTDTQYF.

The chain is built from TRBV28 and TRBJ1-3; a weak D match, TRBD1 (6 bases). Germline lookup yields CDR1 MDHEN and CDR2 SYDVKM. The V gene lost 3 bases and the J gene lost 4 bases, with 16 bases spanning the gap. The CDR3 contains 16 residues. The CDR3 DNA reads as TGTGCCAGCAGTTTCGGGGGCAGGGTCTTAGGAAACACCATATATTTT. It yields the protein CASSFGGRVLGNTIYF.

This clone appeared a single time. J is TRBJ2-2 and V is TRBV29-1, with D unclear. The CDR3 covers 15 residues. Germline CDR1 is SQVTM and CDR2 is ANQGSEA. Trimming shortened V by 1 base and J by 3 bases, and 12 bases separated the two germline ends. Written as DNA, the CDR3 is TGCAGCGTTGAAGGCGGCGGAGCCGACACCGGGGAGCTGTTTTTT. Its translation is CSVEGGGADTGELFF.

The CDR3 DNA reads TGTGCCAGCAGCTCCGATCCGGGACGTCAGGCCAATGAGCAGTTCTTC. Translated: CASSSDPGRQANEQFF. This chain joins TRBV5-4 and TRBJ2-1, with D possibly being TRBD1 or TRBD2 (5 bases each). Germline-derived CDR1 and CDR2 are SGHNT and YYREEE (reference sequence). This CDR3 spans 16 amino acids. V was cut by 3 bases and J by 6 bases, with 19 bases left in between. Full variable domain (rest looked up from reference TRBV5-4 and TRBJ2-1): ETGVTQSPTHLIKTRGQQVTLRCSSQSGHNTVSWYQQALGQGPQFIFQYYREEENGRGNFPPRFSGLQFPNYSSELNVNALELDDSALYLCASSSDPGRQANEQFFGPGTRLTVL.

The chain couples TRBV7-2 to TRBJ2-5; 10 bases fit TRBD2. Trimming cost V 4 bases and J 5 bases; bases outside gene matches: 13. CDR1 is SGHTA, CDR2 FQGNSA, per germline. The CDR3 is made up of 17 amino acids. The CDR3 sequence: CASSSPELAGAGETQYF. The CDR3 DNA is TGTGCCAGCAGCTCGCCGGAGCTAGCGGGGGCGGGGGAGACCCAGTACTTC.

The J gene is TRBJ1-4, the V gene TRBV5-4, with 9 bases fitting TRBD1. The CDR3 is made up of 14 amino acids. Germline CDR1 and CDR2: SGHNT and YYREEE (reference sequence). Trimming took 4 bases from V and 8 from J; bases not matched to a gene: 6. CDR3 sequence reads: CASSLRTGDEKLFF. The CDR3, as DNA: TGTGCCAGCAGCCTCCGGACAGGGGACGAAAAACTGTTTTTT.

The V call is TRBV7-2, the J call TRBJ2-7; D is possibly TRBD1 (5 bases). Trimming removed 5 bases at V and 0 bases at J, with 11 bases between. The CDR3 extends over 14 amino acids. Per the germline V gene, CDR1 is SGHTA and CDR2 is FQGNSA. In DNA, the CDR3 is TGTGCCAGCAGCGCTAGGACAAACTCCTACGAGCAGTACTTC. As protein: CASSARTNSYEQYF.

In DNA, the CDR3 is TGTGCCAGCAGCTCCACGGAGGGGGTTGAGCAGTTCTTC. This gives the protein CASSSTEGVEQFF. The chain employs TRBV11-3 and TRBJ2-1, with D perhaps given as TRBD1 or TRBD2 (6 bases each). This CDR3 contains 13 residues. The ends were cut back, 4 bases at V and 9 bases at J, with 13 bases in the middle. In germline, CDR1 is SGHNT, CDR2 YENEEA. Based on the CDR3 plus reference TRBV11-3 and TRBJ2-1, the full variable domain is EAGVVQSPRYKIIEKKQPVAFWCNPISGHNTLYWYLQNLGQGPELLIRYENEEAVDDSQLPKDRFSAERLKGVDSTLKIQPAELGDSAVYLCASSSTEGVEQFFGPGTRLTVL.

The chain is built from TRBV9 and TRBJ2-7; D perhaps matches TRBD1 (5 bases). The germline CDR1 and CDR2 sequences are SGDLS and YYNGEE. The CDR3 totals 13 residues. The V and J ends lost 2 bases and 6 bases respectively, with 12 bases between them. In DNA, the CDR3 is TGTGCCAGCAGCGTGACCCAAGGGGCCGAGCAGTACTTC. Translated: CASSVTQGAEQYF.

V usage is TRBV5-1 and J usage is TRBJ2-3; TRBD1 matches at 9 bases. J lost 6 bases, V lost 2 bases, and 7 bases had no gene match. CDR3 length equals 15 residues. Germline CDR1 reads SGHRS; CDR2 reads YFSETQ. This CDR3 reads CASSFPGQGSDTQYF. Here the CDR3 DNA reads TGCGCCAGCAGCTTCCCGGGACAGGGTTCGGATACGCAGTATTTT.

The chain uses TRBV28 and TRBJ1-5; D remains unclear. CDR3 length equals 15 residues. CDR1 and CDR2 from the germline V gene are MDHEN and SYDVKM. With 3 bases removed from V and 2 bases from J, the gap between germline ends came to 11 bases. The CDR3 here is CASSLGRSRNQPQHF. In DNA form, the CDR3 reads TGTGCCAGCAGTTTGGGCAGGTCTCGCAATCAGCCCCAGCATTTT.

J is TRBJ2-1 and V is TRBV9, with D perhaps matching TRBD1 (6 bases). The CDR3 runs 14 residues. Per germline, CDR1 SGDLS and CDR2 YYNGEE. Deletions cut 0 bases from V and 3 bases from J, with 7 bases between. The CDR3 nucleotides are TGTGCCAGCAGCGTAGGGGGGCTCTACAATGAGCAGTTCTTC. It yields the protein CASSVGGLYNEQFF.

The CDR3 loop reads CASSKGSGQGKTEAFF. The CDR3 DNA reads TGTGCCAGCAGTAAAGGGTCGGGGCAGGGGAAGACTGAAGCTTTCTTT. The chain combines TRBV7-9 with TRBJ1-1; D might be TRBD1 (6 bases). The V end was cut by 6 bases, the J end by 5 bases, with 22 bases between. CDR1 is SEHNR, CDR2 FQNEAQ, per germline (reference sequence). The CDR3 extends over 16 amino acids. The entire variable domain, with the rest obtained from reference TRBV7-9 and TRBJ1-1, is as follows: DTGVSQNPRHKITKRGQNVTFRCDPISEHNRLYWYRQTLGQGPEFLTYFQNEAQLEKSRLLSDRFSAERPKGSFSTLEIQRTEQGDSAMYLCASSKGSGQGKTEAFFGQGTRLTVV.

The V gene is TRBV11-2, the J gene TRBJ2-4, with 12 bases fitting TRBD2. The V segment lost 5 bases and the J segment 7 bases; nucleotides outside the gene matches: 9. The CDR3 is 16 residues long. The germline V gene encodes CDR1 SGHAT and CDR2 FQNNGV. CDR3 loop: CASSILAGGPGNIQYF. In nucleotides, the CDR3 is TGTGCCAGCAGCATTCTAGCGGGAGGGCCGGGTAACATTCAGTACTTC.

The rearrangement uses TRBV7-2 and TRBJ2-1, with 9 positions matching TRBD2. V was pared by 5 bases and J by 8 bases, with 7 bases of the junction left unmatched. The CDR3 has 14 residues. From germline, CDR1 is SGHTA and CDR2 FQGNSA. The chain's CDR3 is CASSMGLASDEQFF. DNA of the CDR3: TGTGCCAGCAGCATGGGACTAGCCAGCGATGAGCAGTTCTTC.